Listed below are T cell receptor beta chains from one sample, sequenced in a study of radiation and T cells in renal cell carcinoma. The protocol was immunoSEQ multiplex PCR, while the TCRdb copy is restricted to in-frame clones and leaves out a portion. This sample carries some 140,000 clones, roughly 90% of them seen once, and the ten largest clones take around 12%. The specimen was blood, collected from a patient whose treatment included radiotherapy and nephrectomy. The source is a woman between 50 and 59 years old with renal cell carcinoma. Each CDR3 is given with its conserved first and last residue. Fields, in order: CDR3 protein, CDR3 DNA, D gene, J gene, V gene, clone size. A D gene is named only where the DNA matches it firmly. Rows give clone size only sometimes, using once, few, many, or a class for an expanded clone.

CDR3: CASSLDPARLYEQYF
DNA: TGTGCCAGCAGCCTGGATCCCGCCCGACTATACGAGCAGTACTTC
D: -
J: TRBJ2-7
V: TRBV5-8
size: -

CDR3: CASSSQLGTRPYEQYF
DNA: TGCGCCAGCAGCTCACAGCTGGGGACTAGACCCTACGAGCAGTACTTC
D: TRBD2
J: TRBJ2-7
V: TRBV5-1
size: once

CDR3: CASSILAGVTGELFF
DNA: TGTGCCAGTAGTATACTAGCGGGGGTAACCGGGGAGCTGTTTTTT
D: TRBD2
J: TRBJ2-2
V: TRBV19
size: -

CDR3: CASSLDSYGYTF
DNA: TGCGCCAGCAGCTTGGACTCGTATGGCTACACCTTC
D: -
J: TRBJ1-2
V: TRBV5-1
size: -

CDR3: CASSLGLAGYEQYF
DNA: TGTGCCAGCAGCTTAGGGCTAGCGGGATACGAGCAGTACTTC
D: TRBD2
J: TRBJ2-7
V: TRBV7-2
size: -

CDR3: CASSESWGTVSYEQYF
DNA: TGTGCCAGCAGTGAATCTTGGGGGACCGTGAGCTACGAGCAGTACTTC
D: -
J: TRBJ2-7
V: TRBV6-1
size: -

CDR3: CASRLTRNTEAFF
DNA: TGTGCCAGCAGGCTCACAAGGAACACTGAAGCTTTCTTT
D: -
J: TRBJ1-1
V: TRBV7-3
size: once

CDR3: CASSLGTVGNTIYF
DNA: TGCGCCAGCAGCTTAGGGACAGTCGGAAACACCATATATTTT
D: TRBD1
J: TRBJ1-3
V: TRBV5-1
size: -

CDR3: CASSLRTGGGGTEAFF
DNA: TGCGCCAGCAGCTTGCGGACAGGGGGCGGTGGAACTGAAGCTTTCTTT
D: TRBD1
J: TRBJ1-1
V: TRBV5-1
size: -

CDR3: CSVERQGNGYTF
DNA: TGCAGCGTTGAAAGACAGGGAAATGGCTACACCTTC
D: TRBD1
J: TRBJ1-2
V: TRBV29-1
size: -

CDR3: CASSPREGAGYGYTF
DNA: TGTGCCAGCAGCCCCCGGGAGGGGGCGGGCTATGGCTACACCTTC
D: TRBD1
J: TRBJ1-2
V: TRBV7-2
size: once

CDR3: CASTQGGSTDTQYF
DNA: TGTGCCAGCACCCAAGGGGGTAGCACAGATACGCAGTATTTT
D: -
J: TRBJ2-3
V: TRBV9
size: -

CDR3: CASSLAGAGETQYF
DNA: TGTGCCAGCAGCTTGGCGGGTGCCGGAGAGACCCAGTACTTC
D: -
J: TRBJ2-5
V: TRBV5-4
size: -

CDR3: CASSEAWDSSYNEQFF
DNA: TGTGCCAGCAGTGAAGCCTGGGACAGCTCCTACAATGAGCAGTTCTTC
D: TRBD1
J: TRBJ2-1
V: TRBV6-1
size: -

CDR3: CASSKEQPYEKLFF
DNA: TGTGCCAGCAGTAAGGAACAGCCTTATGAAAAACTGTTTTTT
D: -
J: TRBJ1-4
V: TRBV25-1
size: -

CDR3: CASSEFGGRETQYF
DNA: TGTGCCAGCAGTGAATTTGGGGGGCGAGAGACCCAGTACTTC
D: -
J: TRBJ2-5
V: TRBV25-1
size: -

CDR3: CASSPREEQELQETQYF
DNA: TGTGCCAGCTCACCACGGGAGGAACAGGAGCTACAAGAGACCCAGTACTTC
D: -
J: TRBJ2-5
V: TRBV18
size: -

CDR3: CASSLALGGGLHF
DNA: TGTGCCAGCAGCTTAGCGTTGGGAGGGGGCCTCCACTTT
D: -
J: TRBJ1-6
V: TRBV7-9
size: -

CDR3: CSVEIGTGPYGYTF
DNA: TGCAGCGTTGAAATTGGGACCGGCCCCTATGGCTACACCTTC
D: -
J: TRBJ1-2
V: TRBV29-1
size: few

CDR3: CASSPERSTDTQYF
DNA: TGTGCCAGCAGCCCAGAGCGGAGCACAGATACGCAGTATTTT
D: -
J: TRBJ2-3
V: TRBV7-3
size: -

CDR3: CASSTDRRSGELFF
DNA: TGTGCCAGTAGCACTGACAGGCGAAGCGGGGAGCTGTTTTTT
D: -
J: TRBJ2-2
V: TRBV19
size: -

CDR3: CASSYMEGVDEQYF
DNA: TGTGCCAGCAGTTACATGGAGGGGGTAGACGAGCAGTACTTC
D: -
J: TRBJ2-7
V: TRBV6-6
size: -

CDR3: CASSPTNRVYNSPLHF
DNA: TGTGCCAGCAGTCCGACTAACAGGGTTTATAATTCACCCCTCCACTTT
D: -
J: TRBJ1-6
V: TRBV7-2
size: -

CDR3: CASSHNQQAGDTQYF
DNA: TGTGCCAGCTCACACAATCAACAGGCGGGAGATACGCAGTATTTT
D: -
J: TRBJ2-3
V: TRBV18
size: -

CDR3: CASSISGPNTGELFF
DNA: TGTGCCAGTAGTATATCTGGGCCTAACACCGGGGAGCTGTTTTTT
D: -
J: TRBJ2-2
V: TRBV19
size: -

CDR3: CASSLGSGNTEAFF
DNA: TGTGCCAGCAGCTTAGGCTCAGGGAACACTGAAGCTTTCTTT
D: -
J: TRBJ1-1
V: TRBV7-9
size: -